Described below is a single TCR beta chain sequence and its context. The sample originates from a study of blood T cells in healthy people across ages. The germline V gene has CDR1 DFQATT and CDR2 SNEGSKA (reference sequence). This CDR3 is 17 amino acids long. Next came a second PCR, run for about 7 to 12 cycles, which used a sample-barcoded 5' primer along with a J-beta primer mix. The template-switch adaptor, which had 12 random nucleotides, put a tag on each cDNA molecule. Sequencing recovered at least 3 million CDR3-containing paired-end reads from each sample. Using its own MiXCR run on the 5' RACE reads, TCRdb lists one record per CDR3 protein. The profile shows roughly 1,500,000 distinct CDR3 sequences, approximately 42% of them singletons.

The chain is built from TRBV20-1 and TRBJ2-3; 12 nucleotides align to TRBD2. The sequencing input was blood. The receptor's source is a young woman in good health. The CDR3 DNA follows: TGCAGGGCCTTTCCGACTAGCGGGAGCCCAAGCACAGATACGCAGTATTTT. This codes for CRAFPTSGSPSTDTQYF.